This T cell receptor (beta chain) was obtained from a study of blood T cells in healthy people across ages. Study-wide findings and caveats: It was held that diversity estimates obtained from one million T cells represented underestimates.

Details on this clonotype: Its target is unknown. The conserved phenylalanine or tryptophan normally closing the CDR3 is absent here, so this likely arose from a read error.

V trimming: 3 bases; J trimming: 1 base; junction bases outside the gene matches: 5. This CDR3 has 16 residues. From germline, CDR1 is MGHRA and CDR2 YSYEKL. Together with a sample-barcoded 5' primer, a J-beta primer mix was included in a second PCR lasting about 7 to 12 cycles. TCRdb re-derived calls from the 5' RACE reads in MiXCR, one entry per CDR3 protein. Of fewer than 2,000,000 distinct CDR3 sequences listed, around 35% are singletons. Every donor contributed ten milliliters of peripheral blood by blood draw. The clonotype originates from a woman in her thirties in good health. The chain has TRBV4-1 and TRBJ2-7, with TRBD2 identical over 11 bases. Sequencing used blood. CDR3 sequence: CASSQAGTSGSYEQYC. For the CDR3, the DNA is TGCGCCAGCAGCCAGGCCGGGACTAGCGGTTCCTACGAGCAGTACTGC.